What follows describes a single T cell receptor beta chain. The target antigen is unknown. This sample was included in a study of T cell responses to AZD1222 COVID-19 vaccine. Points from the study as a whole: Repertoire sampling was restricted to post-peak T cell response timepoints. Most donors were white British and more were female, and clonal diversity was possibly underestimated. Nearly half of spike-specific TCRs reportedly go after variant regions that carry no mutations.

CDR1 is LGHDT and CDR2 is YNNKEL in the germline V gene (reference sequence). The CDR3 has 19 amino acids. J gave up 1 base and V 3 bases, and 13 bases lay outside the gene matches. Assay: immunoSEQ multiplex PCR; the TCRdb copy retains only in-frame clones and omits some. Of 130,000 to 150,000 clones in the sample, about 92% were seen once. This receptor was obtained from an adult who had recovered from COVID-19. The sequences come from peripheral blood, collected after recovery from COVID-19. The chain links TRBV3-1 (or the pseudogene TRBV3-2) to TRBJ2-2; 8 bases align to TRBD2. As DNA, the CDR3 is TGTGCCAGCAGCCAGGCGGGACGTCCGGGACTAGGGAACACCGGGGAGCTGTTTTTT. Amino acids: CASSQAGRPGLGNTGELFF.